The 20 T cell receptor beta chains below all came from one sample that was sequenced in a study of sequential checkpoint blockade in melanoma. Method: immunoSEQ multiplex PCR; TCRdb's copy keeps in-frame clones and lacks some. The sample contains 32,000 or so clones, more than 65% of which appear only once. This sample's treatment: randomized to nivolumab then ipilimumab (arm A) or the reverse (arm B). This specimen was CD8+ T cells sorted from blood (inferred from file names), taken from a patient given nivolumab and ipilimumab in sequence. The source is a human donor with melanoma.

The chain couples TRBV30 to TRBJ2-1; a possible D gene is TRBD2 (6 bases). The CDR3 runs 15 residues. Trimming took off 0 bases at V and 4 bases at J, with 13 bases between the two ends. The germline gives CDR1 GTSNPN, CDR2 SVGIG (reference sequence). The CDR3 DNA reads TGTGCCTGGAGTGTACGAGGGAGGATGTACAATGAGCAGTTCTTC. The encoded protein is CAWSVRGRMYNEQFF.

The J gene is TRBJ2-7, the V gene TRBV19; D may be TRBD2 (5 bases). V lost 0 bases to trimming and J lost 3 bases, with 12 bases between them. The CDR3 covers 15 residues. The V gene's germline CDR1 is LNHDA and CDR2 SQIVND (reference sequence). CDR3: CASSIDFGLGYEQYF. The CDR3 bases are TGTGCCAGTAGTATAGACTTTGGACTTGGCTACGAGCAGTACTTC.

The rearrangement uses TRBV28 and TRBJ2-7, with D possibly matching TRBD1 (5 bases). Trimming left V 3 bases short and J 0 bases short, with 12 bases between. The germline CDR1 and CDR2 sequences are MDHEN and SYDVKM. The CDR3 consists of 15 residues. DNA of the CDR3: TGTGCCAGCAGTTTGGGGCTTAGGAGCTCCTACGAGCAGTACTTC. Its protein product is CASSLGLRSSYEQYF.

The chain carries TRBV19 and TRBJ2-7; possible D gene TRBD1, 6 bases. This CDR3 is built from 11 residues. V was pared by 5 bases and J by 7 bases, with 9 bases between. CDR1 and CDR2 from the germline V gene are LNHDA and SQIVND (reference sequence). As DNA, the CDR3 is TGTGCCAGTAGTGCAGACAGGGAGCAGTACTTC. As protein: CASSADREQYF. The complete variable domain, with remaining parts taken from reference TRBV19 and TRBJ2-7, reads DGGITQSPKYLFRKEGQNVTLSCEQNLNHDAMYWYRQDPGQGLRLIYYSQIVNDFQKGDIAEGYSVSREKKESFPLTVTSAQKNPTAFYLCASSADREQYFGPGTRLTVT.

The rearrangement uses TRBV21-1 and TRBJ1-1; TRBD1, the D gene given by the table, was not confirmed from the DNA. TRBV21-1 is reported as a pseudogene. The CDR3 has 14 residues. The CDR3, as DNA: TGTGCCAGCAGCATGACAGGTCCGAACACTGAAGCTTTCTTT. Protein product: CASSMTGPNTEAFF.

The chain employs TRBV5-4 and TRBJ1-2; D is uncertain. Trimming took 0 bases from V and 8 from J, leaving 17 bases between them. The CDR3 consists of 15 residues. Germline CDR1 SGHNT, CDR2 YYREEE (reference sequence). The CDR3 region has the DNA TGTGCCAGCAGCTTGGGTCAATATGCGAAATTGGGCTACACCTTC. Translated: CASSLGQYAKLGYTF.

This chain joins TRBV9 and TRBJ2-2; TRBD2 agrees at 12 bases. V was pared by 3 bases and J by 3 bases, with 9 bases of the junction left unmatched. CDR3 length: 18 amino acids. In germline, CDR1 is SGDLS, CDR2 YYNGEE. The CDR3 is CASSESLRLAGDTGELFF. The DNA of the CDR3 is TGTGCCAGCAGCGAAAGCTTGAGACTAGCGGGGGACACCGGGGAGCTGTTTTTT.

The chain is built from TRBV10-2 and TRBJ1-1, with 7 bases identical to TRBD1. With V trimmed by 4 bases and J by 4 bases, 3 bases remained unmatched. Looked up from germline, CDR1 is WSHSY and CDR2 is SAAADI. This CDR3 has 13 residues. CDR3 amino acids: CASSGWDSTEAFF. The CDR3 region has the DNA TGCGCCAGCAGTGGTTGGGACAGCACTGAAGCTTTCTTT.

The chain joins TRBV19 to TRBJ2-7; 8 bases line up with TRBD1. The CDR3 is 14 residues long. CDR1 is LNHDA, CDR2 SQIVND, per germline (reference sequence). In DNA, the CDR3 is TGTGCTTCCGCCCCCGGCAGGGGGCTCTACGAGCAGTACTTC. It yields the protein CASAPGRGLYEQYF.

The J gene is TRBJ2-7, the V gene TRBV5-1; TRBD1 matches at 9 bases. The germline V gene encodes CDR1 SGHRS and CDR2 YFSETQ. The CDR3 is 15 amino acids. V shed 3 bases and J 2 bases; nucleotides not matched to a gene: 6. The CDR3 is CASSYRDRAAYEQYF. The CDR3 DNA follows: TGCGCCAGCAGCTACCGGGACAGGGCGGCCTACGAGCAGTACTTC.

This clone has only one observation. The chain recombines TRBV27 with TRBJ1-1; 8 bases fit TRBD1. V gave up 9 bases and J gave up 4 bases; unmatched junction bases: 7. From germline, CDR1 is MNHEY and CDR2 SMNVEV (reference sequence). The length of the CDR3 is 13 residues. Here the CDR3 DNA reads TGTGCCAGTCGGGACAGGATGAGCACTGAAGCTTTCTTT. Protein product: CASRDRMSTEAFF.

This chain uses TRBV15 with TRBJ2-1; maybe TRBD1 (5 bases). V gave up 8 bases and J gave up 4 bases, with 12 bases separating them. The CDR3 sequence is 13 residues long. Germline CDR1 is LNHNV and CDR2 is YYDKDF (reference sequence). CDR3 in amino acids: CATQGALYNEQFF. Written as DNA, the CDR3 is TGTGCCACCCAAGGGGCCCTTTACAATGAGCAGTTCTTC.

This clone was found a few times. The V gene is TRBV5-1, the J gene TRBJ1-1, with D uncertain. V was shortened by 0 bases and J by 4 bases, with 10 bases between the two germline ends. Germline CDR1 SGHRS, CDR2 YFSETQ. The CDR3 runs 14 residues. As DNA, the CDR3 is TGCGCCAGCAGCTTGGTTGAGTCTCCCACTGAAGCTTTCTTT. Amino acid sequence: CASSLVESPTEAFF.

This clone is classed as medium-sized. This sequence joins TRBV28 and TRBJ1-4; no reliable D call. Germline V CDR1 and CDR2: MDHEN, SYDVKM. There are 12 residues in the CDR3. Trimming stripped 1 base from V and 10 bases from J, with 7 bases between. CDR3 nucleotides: TGTGCCAGCAGTTTATTACGCGGAAAACTGTTTTTT. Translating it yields CASSLLRGKLFF.

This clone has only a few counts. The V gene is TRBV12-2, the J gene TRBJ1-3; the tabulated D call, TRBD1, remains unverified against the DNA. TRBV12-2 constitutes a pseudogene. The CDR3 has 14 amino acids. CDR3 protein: CARPYRGSGNTIYF. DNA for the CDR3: TGTGCAAGACCCTACAGGGGCTCTGGAAACACCATATATTTT.

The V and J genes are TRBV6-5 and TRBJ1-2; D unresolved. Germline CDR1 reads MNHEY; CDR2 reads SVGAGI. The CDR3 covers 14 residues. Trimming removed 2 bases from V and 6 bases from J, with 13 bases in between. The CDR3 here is CASSYVGKGDGYTF. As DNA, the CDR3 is TGTGCCAGCAGTTACGTGGGCAAAGGTGATGGCTACACCTTC.

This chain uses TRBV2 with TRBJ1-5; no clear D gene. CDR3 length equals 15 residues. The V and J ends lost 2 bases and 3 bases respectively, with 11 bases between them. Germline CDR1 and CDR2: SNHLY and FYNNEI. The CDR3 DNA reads TGTGCCAGCAGTGAAAAACTCAAAAACAATCAGCCCCAGCATTTT. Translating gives CASSEKLKNNQPQHF. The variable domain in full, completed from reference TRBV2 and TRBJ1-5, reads EPEVTQTPSHQVTQMGQEVILRCVPISNHLYFYWYRQILGQKVEFLVSFYNNEISEKSEIFDDQFSVERPDGSNFTLKIRSTKLEDSAMYFCASSEKLKNNQPQHFGDGTRLSIL.

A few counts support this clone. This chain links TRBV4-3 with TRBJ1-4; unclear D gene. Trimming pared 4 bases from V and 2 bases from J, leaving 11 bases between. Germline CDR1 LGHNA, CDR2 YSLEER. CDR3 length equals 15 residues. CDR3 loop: CASSRLLRTNEKLFF. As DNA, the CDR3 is TGCGCCAGCAGCCGACTATTGCGGACTAATGAAAAACTGTTTTTT.

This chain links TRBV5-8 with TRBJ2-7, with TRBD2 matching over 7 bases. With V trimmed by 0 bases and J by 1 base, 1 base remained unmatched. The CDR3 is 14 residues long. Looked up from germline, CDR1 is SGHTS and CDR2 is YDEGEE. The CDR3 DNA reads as TGTGCCAGCAGCTTGGTGGGGGGGTCCTACGAGCAGTACTTC. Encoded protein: CASSLVGGSYEQYF.

CDR3 amino acids: CASSRLGLAGDTQYF. For the CDR3, the DNA is TGTGCCAGCAGCCGCCTTGGACTAGCGGGAGATACGCAGTATTTT. The V call is TRBV7-2, the J call TRBJ2-3; TRBD2 agrees at 11 bases. This CDR3 has 15 amino acids. After removal of 5 bases from V and 5 bases from J, the junction contained 6 bases not matched to a gene. Looked up from germline, CDR1 is SGHTA and CDR2 is FQGNSA. Supplemented by reference TRBV7-2 and TRBJ2-3, the full variable domain reads GAGVSQSPSNKVTEKGKDVELRCDPISGHTALYWYRQSLGQGLEFLIYFQGNSAPDKSGLPSDRFSAERTGGSVSTLTIQRTQQEDSAVYLCASSRLGLAGDTQYFGPGTRLTVL.